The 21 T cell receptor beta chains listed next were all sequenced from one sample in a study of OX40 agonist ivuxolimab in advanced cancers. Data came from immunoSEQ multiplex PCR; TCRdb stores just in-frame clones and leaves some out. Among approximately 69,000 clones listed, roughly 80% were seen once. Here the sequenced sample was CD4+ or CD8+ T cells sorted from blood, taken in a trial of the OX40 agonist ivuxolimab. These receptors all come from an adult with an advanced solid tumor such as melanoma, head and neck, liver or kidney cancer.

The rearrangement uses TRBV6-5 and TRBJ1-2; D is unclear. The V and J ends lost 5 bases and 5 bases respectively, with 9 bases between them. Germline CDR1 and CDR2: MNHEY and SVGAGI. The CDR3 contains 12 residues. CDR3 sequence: CASSENRYGYTF. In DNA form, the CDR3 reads TGTGCCAGCAGTGAAAACAGATATGGCTACACCTTC.

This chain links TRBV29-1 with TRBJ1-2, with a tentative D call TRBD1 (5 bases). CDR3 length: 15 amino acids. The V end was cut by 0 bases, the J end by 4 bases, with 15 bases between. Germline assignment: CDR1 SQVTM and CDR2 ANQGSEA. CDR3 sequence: CSVEDGAGKSYGYTF. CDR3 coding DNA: TGCAGCGTTGAAGACGGTGCAGGGAAGAGCTATGGCTACACCTTC.

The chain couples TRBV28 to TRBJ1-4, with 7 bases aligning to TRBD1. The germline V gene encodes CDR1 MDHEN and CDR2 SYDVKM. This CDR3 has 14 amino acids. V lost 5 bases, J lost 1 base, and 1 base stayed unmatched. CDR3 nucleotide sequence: TGTGCCAGCAGTCCAGGGGGAACTAATGAAAAACTGTTTTTT. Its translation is CASSPGGTNEKLFF.

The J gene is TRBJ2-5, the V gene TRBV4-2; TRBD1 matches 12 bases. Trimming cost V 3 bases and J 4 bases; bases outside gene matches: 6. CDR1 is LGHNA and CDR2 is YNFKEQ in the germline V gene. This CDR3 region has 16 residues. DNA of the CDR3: TGTGCCAGCAGCCAGACCCGGGACAGGGGGCGAGAGACCCAGTACTTC. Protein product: CASSQTRDRGRETQYF.

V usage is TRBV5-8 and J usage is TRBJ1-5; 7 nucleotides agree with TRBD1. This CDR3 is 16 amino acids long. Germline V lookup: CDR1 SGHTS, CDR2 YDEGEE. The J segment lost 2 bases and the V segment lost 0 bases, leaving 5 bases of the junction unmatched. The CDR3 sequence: CASSLGQGLGNQPQHF. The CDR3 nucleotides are TGTGCCAGCAGCTTGGGACAGGGCCTCGGCAATCAGCCCCAGCATTTT.

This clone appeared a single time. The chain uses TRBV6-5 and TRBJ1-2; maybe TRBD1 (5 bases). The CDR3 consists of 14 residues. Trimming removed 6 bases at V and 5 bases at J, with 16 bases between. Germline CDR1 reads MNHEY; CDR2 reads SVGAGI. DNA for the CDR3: TGTGCCAGCAGGGACCCCGGGACCGCGTATGGCTACACCTTC. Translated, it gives CASRDPGTAYGYTF.

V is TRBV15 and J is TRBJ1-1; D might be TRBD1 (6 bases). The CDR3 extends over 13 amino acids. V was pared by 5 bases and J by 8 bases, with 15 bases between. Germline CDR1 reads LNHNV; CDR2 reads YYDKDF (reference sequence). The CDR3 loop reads CATSGTGLGEAFF. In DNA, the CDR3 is TGTGCCACCAGCGGTACAGGGCTCGGCGAAGCTTTCTTT.

CDR3 in amino acids: CASSRLVPNTEAFF. CDR3 DNA sequence: TGTGCCAGTAGTAGATTGGTTCCGAACACTGAAGCTTTCTTT. V and J are TRBV19 and TRBJ1-1, with no clear D. Germline CDR1 is LNHDA and CDR2 is SQIVND (reference sequence). CDR3 length: 14 amino acids. Trimming stripped 4 bases from V and 1 base from J, with 10 bases between.

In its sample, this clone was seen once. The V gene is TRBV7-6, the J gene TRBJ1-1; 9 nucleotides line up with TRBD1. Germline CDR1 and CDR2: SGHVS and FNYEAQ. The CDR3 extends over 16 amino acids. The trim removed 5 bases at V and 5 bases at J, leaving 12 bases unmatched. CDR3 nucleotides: TGTGCCAGCAGCCAGAATCGAGGACAGGGGAGGACTGAAGCTTTCTTT. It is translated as CASSQNRGQGRTEAFF.

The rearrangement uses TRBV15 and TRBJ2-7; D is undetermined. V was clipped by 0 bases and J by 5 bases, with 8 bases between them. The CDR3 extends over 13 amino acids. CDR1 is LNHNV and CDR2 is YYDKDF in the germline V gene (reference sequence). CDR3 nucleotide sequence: TGTGCCACCAGCAGAGATCCATACGACGAGCAGTACTTC. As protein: CATSRDPYDEQYF.

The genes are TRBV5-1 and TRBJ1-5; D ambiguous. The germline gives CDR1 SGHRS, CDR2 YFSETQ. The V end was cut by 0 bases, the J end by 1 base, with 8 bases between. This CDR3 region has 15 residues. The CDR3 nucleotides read TGCGCCAGCAGCTTGGCCGGGATGAGCAATCAGCCCCAGCATTTT. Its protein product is CASSLAGMSNQPQHF.

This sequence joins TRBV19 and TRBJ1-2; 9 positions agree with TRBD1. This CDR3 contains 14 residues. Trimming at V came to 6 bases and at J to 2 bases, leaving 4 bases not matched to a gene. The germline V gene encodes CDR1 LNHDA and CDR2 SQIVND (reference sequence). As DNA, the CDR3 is TGTGCCAGTAGAAGGACAGGGGAAAACTATGGCTACACCTTC. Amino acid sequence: CASRRTGENYGYTF.

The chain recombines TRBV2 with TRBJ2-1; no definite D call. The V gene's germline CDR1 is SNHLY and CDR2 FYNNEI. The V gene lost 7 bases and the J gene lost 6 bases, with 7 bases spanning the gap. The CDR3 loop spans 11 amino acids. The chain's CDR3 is CASTFVNEQFF. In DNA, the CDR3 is TGTGCCAGCACTTTTGTCAATGAGCAGTTCTTC.

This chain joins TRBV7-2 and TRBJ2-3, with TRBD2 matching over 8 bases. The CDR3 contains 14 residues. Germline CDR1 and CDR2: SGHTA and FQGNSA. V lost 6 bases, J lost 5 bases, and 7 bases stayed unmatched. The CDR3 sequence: CASRPGGAGDTQYF. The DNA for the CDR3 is TGTGCCAGCAGGCCCGGGGGGGCCGGAGATACGCAGTATTTT.

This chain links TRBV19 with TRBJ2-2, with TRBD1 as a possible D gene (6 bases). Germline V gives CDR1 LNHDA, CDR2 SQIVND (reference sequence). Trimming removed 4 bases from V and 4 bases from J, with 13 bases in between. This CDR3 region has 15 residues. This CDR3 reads CASSKGQLTTGELFF. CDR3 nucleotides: TGTGCCAGTAGTAAAGGACAGTTGACCACCGGGGAGCTGTTTTTT.

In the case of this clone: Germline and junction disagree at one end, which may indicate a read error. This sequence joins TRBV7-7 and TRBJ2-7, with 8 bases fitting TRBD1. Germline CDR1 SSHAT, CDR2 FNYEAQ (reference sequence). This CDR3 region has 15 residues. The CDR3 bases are TGTGCTAGCAGCTTAGCTTATGGACAGGGCTACGAGCAGTACTTC. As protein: CASSLAYGQGYEQYF.

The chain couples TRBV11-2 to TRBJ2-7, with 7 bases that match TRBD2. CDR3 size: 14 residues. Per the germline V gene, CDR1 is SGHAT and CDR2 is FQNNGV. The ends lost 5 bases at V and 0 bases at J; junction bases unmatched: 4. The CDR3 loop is CASSRLADSYEQYF. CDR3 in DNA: TGTGCCAGCAGCCGGCTAGCGGACTCCTACGAGCAGTACTTC. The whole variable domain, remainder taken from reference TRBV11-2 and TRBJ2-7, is EAGVAQSPRYKIIEKRQSVAFWCNPISGHATLYWYQQILGQGPKLLIQFQNNGVVDDSQLPKDRFSAERLKGVDSTLKIQPAKLEDSAVYLCASSRLADSYEQYFGPGTRLTVT.

CDR3 protein: CASSADRMLNTEAFF. DNA for the CDR3: TGTGCCAGTAGTGCGGACAGGATGCTGAACACTGAAGCTTTCTTT. The V gene is TRBV19, the J gene TRBJ1-1, with 7 bases fitting TRBD1. The CDR3 is made up of 15 amino acids. Losses at the gene ends were 5 bases for V and 0 bases for J; bases not matched to a gene: 6. Germline CDR1 and CDR2: LNHDA and SQIVND (reference sequence).

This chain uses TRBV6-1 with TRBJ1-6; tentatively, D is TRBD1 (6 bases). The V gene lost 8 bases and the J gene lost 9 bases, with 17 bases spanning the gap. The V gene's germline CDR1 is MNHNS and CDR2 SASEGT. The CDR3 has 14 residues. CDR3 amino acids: CASSEGGRISPLHF. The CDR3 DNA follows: TGTGCCAGCTCCGAGGGGGGGCGTATTTCACCCCTCCACTTT.

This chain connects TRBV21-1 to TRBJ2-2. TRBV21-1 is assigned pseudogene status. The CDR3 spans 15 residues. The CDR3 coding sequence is TGTGCCAGCAGCAAAGTAGGATCTAACACCGGGGAGCTGTTTTTT. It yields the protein CASSKVGSNTGELFF.

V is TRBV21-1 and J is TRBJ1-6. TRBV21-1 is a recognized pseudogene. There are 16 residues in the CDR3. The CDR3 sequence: CASTEGMSSYNSPLHF. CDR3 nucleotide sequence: TGTGCCAGCACTGAGGGGATGAGCTCCTATAATTCACCCCTCCACTTT.